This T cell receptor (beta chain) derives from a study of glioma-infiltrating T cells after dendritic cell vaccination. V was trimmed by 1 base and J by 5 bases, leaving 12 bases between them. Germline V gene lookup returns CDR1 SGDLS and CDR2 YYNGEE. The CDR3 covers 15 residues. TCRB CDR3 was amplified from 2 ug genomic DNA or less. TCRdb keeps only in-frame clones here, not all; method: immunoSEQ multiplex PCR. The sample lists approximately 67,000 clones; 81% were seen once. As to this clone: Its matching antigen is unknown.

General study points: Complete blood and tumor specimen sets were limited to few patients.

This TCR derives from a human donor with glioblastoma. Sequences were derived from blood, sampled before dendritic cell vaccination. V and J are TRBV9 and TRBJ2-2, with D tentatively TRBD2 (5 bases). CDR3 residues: CASSVSGVFTGELFF. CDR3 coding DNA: TGTGCCAGCAGCGTATCCGGGGTTTTTACCGGGGAGCTGTTTTTT.